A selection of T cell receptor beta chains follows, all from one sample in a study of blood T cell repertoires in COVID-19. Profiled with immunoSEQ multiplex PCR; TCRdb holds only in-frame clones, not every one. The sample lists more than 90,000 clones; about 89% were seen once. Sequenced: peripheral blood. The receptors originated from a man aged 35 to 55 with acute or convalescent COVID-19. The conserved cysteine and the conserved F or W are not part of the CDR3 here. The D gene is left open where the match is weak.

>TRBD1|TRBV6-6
ASSRRIGTGWLDEKLF
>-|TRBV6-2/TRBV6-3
ASSSSGEQF
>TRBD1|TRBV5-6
ASSLRTGAGGELF
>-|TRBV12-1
ASSFARGRGFSTEAF
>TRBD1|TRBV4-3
ASSLQTGTGSYEQY
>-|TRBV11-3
ASSPATGMNTEAF
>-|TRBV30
ACKTQGWGEQY
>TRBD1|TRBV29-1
SVEKRRGRNYGYT
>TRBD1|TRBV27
ASSSTGGSGYT
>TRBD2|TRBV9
ASSQGLAGVNEQF
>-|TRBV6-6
ASSSRPGGTEAF
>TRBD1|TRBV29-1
SVVNRGTYEQY
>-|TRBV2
ASASLRFGYT
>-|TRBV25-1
ASSYTKGAIY
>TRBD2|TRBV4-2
ASSQAPLAGGLMRKAGELF
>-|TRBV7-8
ASSLVGGGDGYT
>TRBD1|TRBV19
ASSIDRPDRGGKTQY
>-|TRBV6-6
ASTRDYGYT
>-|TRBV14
ASSQNPRGSYNEQF
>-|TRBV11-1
ASSLSYSYEQY
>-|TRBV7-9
ASSLISANYGYT
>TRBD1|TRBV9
ASSPTGTGVNGYT
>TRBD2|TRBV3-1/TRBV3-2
ASSQVTSSGRETQY
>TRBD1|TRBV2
AYSALTGTAYQETQY
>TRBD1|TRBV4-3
ASSQVGTGPYEQY
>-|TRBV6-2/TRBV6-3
ASSFDRSINQPQH
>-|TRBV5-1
ASSLAGKPSTDTQY
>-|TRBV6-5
ASSQLRSGELF
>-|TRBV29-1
SVEGRGADTQY
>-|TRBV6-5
ASKPFEGNYGYT
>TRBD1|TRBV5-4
ASSLWTGANTGELF
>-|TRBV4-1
ASSQVGSGPYGYT
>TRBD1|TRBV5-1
ASSLDTGTGDSPLH
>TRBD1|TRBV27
ASRTGVMNTEAF
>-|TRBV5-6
ASSGAGPIGNTIY
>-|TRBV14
ASSQDGTLNSGSYGYT
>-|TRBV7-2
ASSSTSSGEQF
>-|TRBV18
ASSPRQATYEQY
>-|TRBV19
ASSMFGGPLNTEAF
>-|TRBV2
ASSVAVNTEAF
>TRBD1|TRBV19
ASSSDRFPLDYGYT